This T cell receptor beta chain was identified during a study of Tregs in tolerant kidney transplant recipients. Method: immunoSEQ multiplex PCR; TCRdb's copy keeps in-frame clones and lacks some. In the table there are tens of thousands of clones, roughly 98% of which are singletons. Unstimulated regulatory T cells (CD4+CD25+CD127-), CD4+CD25- non-regulatory cells, CD4 and CD8 cells were FACS-sorted from thawed PBMCs. Trimming left V 3 bases short and J 5 bases short, with 16 bases between. This CDR3 has 15 amino acids. CDR1 is LNHDA, CDR2 SQIVND, per germline (reference sequence). The material sequenced was CD4+ T cells from blood, taken before the transplant. The source is a human donor who received a combined kidney and bone marrow transplant. V usage is TRBV19 and J usage is TRBJ1-1; tentatively, D is TRBD1 (5 bases). Here the CDR3 reads CASSIPAGRMTEAFF. CDR3 nucleotides: TGTGCCAGTAGTATTCCCGCAGGGAGGATGACTGAAGCTTTCTTT.